Shown below are 5 T cell receptor beta chains from a single sample sequenced in a study of T-cell memory formation after mild COVID-19. TCRdb analysed the 5' RACE reads with MiXCR anew, one entry per CDR3 protein. The sample includes nearly 250,000 distinct CDR3 sequences, about 16% of them seen just once. Sequences were obtained from PBMCs or a T cell subset sorted from them (not recorded which). Receptor source: an adult woman who had mild COVID-19 (a few samples of this study predate the infection). Cell type and time point are not known.

Only a few counts were recorded for this clonotype. J is TRBJ1-1 and V is TRBV12-3 or TRBV12-4, with 10 bases that match TRBD1. J was trimmed by 0 bases and V by 6 bases; bases with no gene match: 10. This CDR3 has 17 amino acids. The CDR3 DNA follows: TGTGCCAGCAGCCGCAGGACAGGGGGAGCCCTGAACACTGAAGCTTTCTTT. It specifies CASSRRTGGALNTEAFF.

The rearrangement uses TRBV12-3 or TRBV12-4 and TRBJ1-2; 7 bases match TRBD1. The ends lost 0 bases at V and 8 bases at J; junction bases unmatched: 3. This CDR3 comprises 13 residues. CDR3 in amino acids: CASSLADRKGYTF. The CDR3 nucleotides read TGTGCCAGCAGTTTAGCGGACAGGAAGGGCTACACCTTC.

J is TRBJ2-6 and V is TRBV9, with D perhaps matching TRBD1 or TRBD2 (5 bases each). Trimming pared 0 bases from V and 4 bases from J, leaving 11 bases between. Germline CDR1 reads SGDLS; CDR2 reads YYNGEE. The CDR3 covers 16 residues. The chain's CDR3 is CASSVAWGTGANVLTF. DNA of the CDR3: TGTGCCAGCAGCGTAGCTTGGGGGACCGGGGCCAACGTCCTGACTTTC. The complete variable domain, with remaining parts taken from reference TRBV9 and TRBJ2-6, reads DSGVTQTPKHLITATGQRVTLRCSPRSGDLSVYWYQQSLDQGLQFLIQYYNGEERAKGNILERFSAQQFPDLHSELNLSSLELGDSALYFCASSVAWGTGANVLTFGAGSRLTVL.

This clonotype was observed a few times. The junction and the germline gene differ at one end; a read error may be behind it. The rearrangement links TRBV2 to TRBJ2-1; TRBD2 is a possible D gene (6 bases). The CDR3 is 12 residues long. From germline, CDR1 is SNHLY and CDR2 FYNNEI. The CDR3 protein is CASKDYRNEQFF. CDR3 bases: TGTGCCAGCAAGGACTACCGGAATGAACAGTTCTTC.

This clonotype was detected a few times. The chain uses TRBV28 and TRBJ2-7, with 11 bases that match TRBD2. J lost 3 bases, V lost 3 bases, and 4 bases had no gene match. The CDR3 covers 15 residues. The germline gives CDR1 MDHEN, CDR2 SYDVKM. For the CDR3, the DNA is TGTGCCAGCAGTTTCCTAACTAGCGGGGGCTACGAGCAGTACTTC. As protein: CASSFLTSGGYEQYF. The complete variable domain, with remaining parts taken from reference TRBV28 and TRBJ2-7, reads DVKVTQSSRYLVKRTGEKVFLECVQDMDHENMFWYRQDPGLGLRLIYFSYDVKMKEKGDIPEGYSVSREKKERFSLILESASTNQTSMYLCASSFLTSGGYEQYFGPGTRLTVT.